This T cell receptor (beta chain) was identified in a study of vaccination and CD4 T cells after COVID-19. This clonotype was observed a single time. The antigen is unknown. With 5 bases clipped from V and 6 bases from J, the junction kept 6 bases outside the gene matches. The CDR3 has 15 amino acids. Germline CDR1 reads MNHNS; CDR2 reads SASEGT. Cultured CD4+ T cell DNA was sequenced using the Oncomine TCR Beta short-read assay. MiXCR, applied by TCRdb to the PCR reads, yields one record per CDR3 protein. Of 20,000 to 25,000 distinct CDR3 sequences in the sample, 35% were seen once. Described time point: late sampling 161 to 241 days after vaccination in a few convalescent patients. Described treatment: roughly 11-day PBMC culture with coronavirus spike peptide pools or control peptides (ViraFEST assay).

The sequence came from a human donor who had recovered from COVID-19. The chain carries TRBV6-1 and TRBJ2-1, with 11 bases aligning to TRBD2. Sequencing was performed on CD4+ T cells from blood, cultured in vitro, taken about 7 months after SARS-CoV-2 vaccination. CDR3 in DNA: TGTGCCAGCAGTCAGATAGCGGGAGGGCCCAATGAGCAGTTCTTC. Its translation is CASSQIAGGPNEQFF.